This TCR beta chain derives from a study of identical twins. This clonotype has a count of ten or more. Its antigen is undetermined. The CDR3 sequence is 14 residues long. Germline-derived CDR1 and CDR2 are MDHEN and SYDVKM. Trimming shortened V by 8 bases and J by 2 bases, and 16 bases separated the two germline ends. TCRdb passed the 5' RACE reads through MiXCR, listing each CDR3 protein once. The sample gives a few hundred thousand distinct CDR3 sequences, about 10% of which show up once; 9% to 10% is in the top ten. The study, taken as a whole, reports: Models, which agreed with sharing between unrelated individuals, nonetheless underestimated the out-of-frame TCR alpha sharing seen in monozygotic twins. The study found excess low generation probability among twin-shared out-of-frame alpha sequences. The abundant beta clonotypes from cord blood had fewer insertions, and memory repertoires had none of this.

The J gene is TRBJ2-7, the V gene TRBV28; no reliable D call. The sequenced material came from memory T cells sorted from blood. The clonotype comes from a man in his forties or fifties in good health. The CDR3 spells CASSSGQLAYEQYF. The CDR3, as DNA: TGTGCCAGCTCCTCCGGCCAGCTTGCCTACGAGCAGTACTTC.